These 5 T cell receptor beta chains were sequenced from one sample in a study of cytomegalovirus exposure and HLA in healthy donors. Primers for the PCR totalled 60 Vbeta and 13 Jbeta. Only in-frame clones appear in the TCRdb table, and some are missing; sequencing was by immunoSEQ multiplex PCR. The repertoire consists of about 70,000 clones, with 65% to 80% occurring once and the leading ten covering over 15%. Sequenced sample: PBMCs. The receptors stem from a man in his forties in good health and CMV-seropositive.

This clone was found a few times. This chain uses TRBV5-1 with TRBJ2-5; 11 bases fit TRBD1. The V and J ends lost 5 bases and 4 bases, in that order; junction bases with no gene match: 4. This CDR3 has 14 residues. The germline V gene encodes CDR1 SGHRS and CDR2 YFSETQ. CDR3 sequence (DNA): TGCGCCAGCAGTAGGGGACAGGGGGGAGAGACCCAGTACTTC. It encodes CASSRGQGGETQYF.

The gene calls are TRBV5-1 and TRBJ2-2; a possible D gene is TRBD1 (5 bases). V lost 4 bases and J 8 bases, leaving 15 bases between the germline ends. The CDR3 is 14 amino acids. Germline lookup yields CDR1 SGHRS and CDR2 YFSETQ. The CDR3 DNA reads TGCGCCAGCAGCGTATCAGGGATTTCTGGGGAGCTGTTTTTT. It codes for CASSVSGISGELFF.

There are a few counts of this clone. The V gene is TRBV6-1, the J gene TRBJ1-2; 9 bases match TRBD1. The CDR3 runs 17 residues. The junction had 10 bases not matched to a gene; V was cut back by 2 bases and J by 3 bases. The V gene's germline CDR1 is MNHNS and CDR2 SASEGT. CDR3 in amino acids: CASSETLTGGGYYGYTF. Here the CDR3 DNA reads TGTGCCAGCAGTGAAACTTTGACAGGGGGTGGATACTATGGCTACACCTTC.

The chain is built from TRBV19 and TRBJ1-1; TRBD1 might be the D (6 bases). This CDR3 has 14 residues. Germline V gene data show CDR1 as LNHDA and CDR2 as SQIVND (reference sequence). Trimming pared 5 bases from V and 1 base from J, leaving 11 bases between. In DNA, the CDR3 is TGTGCCAGTAGTTCCAGGACAGAGAACACTGAAGCTTTCTTT. It specifies CASSSRTENTEAFF.

The V call is TRBV19, the J call TRBJ1-2, with D unresolved. Trimming stripped 7 bases from V and 7 bases from J, with 19 bases between. Germline CDR1 and CDR2: LNHDA and SQIVND (reference sequence). The CDR3 spans 14 residues. The CDR3 DNA is TGTGCCAGTAAACGGGGATACTCGGGCCCTGGCTACACCTTC. Amino acids: CASKRGYSGPGYTF.